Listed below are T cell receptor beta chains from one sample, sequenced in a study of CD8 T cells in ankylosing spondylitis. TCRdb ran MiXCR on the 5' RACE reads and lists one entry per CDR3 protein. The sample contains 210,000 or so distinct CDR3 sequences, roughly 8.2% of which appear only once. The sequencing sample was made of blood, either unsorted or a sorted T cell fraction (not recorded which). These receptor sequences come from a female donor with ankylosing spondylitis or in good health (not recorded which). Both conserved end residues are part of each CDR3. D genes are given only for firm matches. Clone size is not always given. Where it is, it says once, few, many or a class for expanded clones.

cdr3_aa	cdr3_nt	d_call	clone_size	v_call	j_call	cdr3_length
CSARDPSGWKETQYF	TGCAGTGCTAGAGATCCTTCGGGCTGGAAAGAGACCCAGTACTTC	NA	many	TRBV20-1	TRBJ2-5	15
CASSLPDRSYEQYF	TGCGCCAGCAGCTTGCCGGACAGATCCTACGAGCAGTACTTC	NA	many	TRBV5-1	TRBJ2-7	14
CASSQLASFDYEQFF	TGTGCCAGCAGCCAACTAGCATCTTTTGACTATGAGCAGTTCTTC	NA	many	TRBV6-1	TRBJ2-1	15
CASSRREIGETQYF	TGTGCCAGCAGCCGCAGGGAGATCGGAGAGACCCAGTACTTC	NA	NA	TRBV11-3	TRBJ2-5	14
CSVGEQGQDQFF	TGCAGCGTTGGGGAGCAGGGGCAGGACCAGTTCTTC	NA	many	TRBV29-1	TRBJ2-1	12
CASTQEGVLTDTQYF	TGTGCCAGCACTCAAGAGGGGGTGCTCACAGATACGCAGTATTTT	NA	many	TRBV12-3/TRBV12-4	TRBJ2-3	15
CASSSGLAQETQYF	TGTGCCAGCAGCTCCGGACTAGCGCAAGAGACCCAGTACTTC	TRBD2	many	TRBV3-1	TRBJ2-5	14
CASSFGQEGGLLYEQFF	TGCGCCAGCAGCTTCGGACAAGAGGGGGGATTGTTATATGAGCAGTTCTTC	NA	many	TRBV5-1	TRBJ2-1	17
CASSREQGSTYNEQFF	TGTGCCAGCTCACGGGAACAGGGGAGTACTTACAATGAGCAGTTCTTC	TRBD1	few	TRBV18	TRBJ2-1	16
CASSSLAGSSYEQYF	TGTGCCAGCAGTTCGCTAGCGGGATCTTCCTACGAGCAGTACTTC	TRBD2	many	TRBV12-3/TRBV12-4	TRBJ2-7	15
CASSFQTTDTQYF	TGTGCCAGCAGCTTCCAAACCACAGATACGCAGTATTTT	NA	many	TRBV7-9	TRBJ2-3	13
CASSRDRPSGNTIYF	TGTGCCAGCAGCCGGGACAGGCCTTCTGGAAACACCATATATTTT	TRBD1	many	TRBV7-2	TRBJ1-3	15
CASILDGTSGNYEQYF	TGTGCCAGCATCCTCGATGGGACTAGCGGGAATTACGAGCAGTACTTC	TRBD2	NA	TRBV25-1	TRBJ2-7	16
CASSLIPETNTEAFF	TGTGCCAGCAGTTTAATCCCAGAAACGAACACTGAAGCTTTCTTT	NA	many	TRBV12-3/TRBV12-4	TRBJ1-1	15
CASSLKGTRRDPTDTQYF	TGTGCCAGCAGCTTAAAAGGCACCCGGCGGGACCCCACAGATACGCAGTATTTT	NA	many	TRBV11-2	TRBJ2-3	18
CASSQRLGGGIQPQHF	TGCGCCAGCAGCCAAAGGTTGGGGGGGGGAATACAGCCCCAGCATTTT	NA	many	TRBV4-3	TRBJ1-5	16
CASSSLGLVPTEAFF	TGTGCCAGCAGCTCCCTGGGGCTTGTCCCCACTGAAGCTTTCTTT	NA	many	TRBV9	TRBJ1-1	15
CASSPTRQDDQPQHF	TGTGCCAGCTCACCTACCCGACAGGACGATCAGCCCCAGCATTTT	NA	many	TRBV18	TRBJ1-5	15
CSAQYREDTEAFF	TGCAGCGCTCAATACAGGGAGGACACTGAAGCTTTCTTT	NA	many	TRBV29-1	TRBJ1-1	13
CASSPSRHTDTQYF	TGTGCCAGCAGCCCCAGCCGCCACACAGATACGCAGTATTTT	NA	NA	TRBV7-2	TRBJ2-3	14
CASSEGRVRELFF	TGTGCCAGCAGTGAGGGGAGGGTCCGGGAGCTGTTTTTT	TRBD2	many	TRBV2	TRBJ2-2	13
CASSWAGNTGELFF	TGCGCCAGCAGCTGGGCGGGGAACACCGGGGAGCTGTTTTTT	NA	many	TRBV5-1	TRBJ2-2	14
CASSLDAAGRGETQYF	TGTGCCAGCAGTTTAGACGCGGCGGGAAGGGGTGAGACCCAGTACTTC	NA	NA	TRBV28	TRBJ2-5	16
CASSGVGRAGEPRYF	TGTGCCAGCAGCGGTGTCGGGCGAGCGGGAGAGCCGCGGTATTTT	TRBD2	few	TRBV9	TRBJ2-3	15
CASSYSRRGAEQYF	TGTGCCAGCAGTTACTCGAGGCGGGGGGCTGAGCAGTATTTT	TRBD2	many	TRBV6-5	TRBJ2-3	14
CASTQGTSGNDEQFF	TGTGCCAGCACCCAAGGGACTAGCGGGAACGATGAGCAGTTCTTC	TRBD2	many	TRBV12-3/TRBV12-4	TRBJ2-1	15
CASSPGQPNQPQHF	TGTGCCAGCAGCCCGGGACAGCCGAATCAGCCCCAGCATTTT	TRBD1	NA	TRBV7-9	TRBJ1-5	14
CASSMEDRVIQPQHF	TGTGCCAGCAGCATGGAGGACAGGGTTATTCAGCCCCAGCATTTT	TRBD1	few	TRBV7-2	TRBJ1-5	15
CSAYRDLTGNTIYF	TGCAGTGCCTACAGGGATCTTACTGGAAACACCATATATTTT	NA	many	TRBV20-1	TRBJ1-3	14
CASSTRTLSYEQYF	TGTGCCAGCAGCACCAGGACCCTCTCCTACGAGCAGTACTTC	NA	many	TRBV7-9	TRBJ2-7	14
CSARDPGGQPQHF	TGCAGTGCTAGAGATCCCGGGGGCCAGCCCCAGCATTTT	NA	many	TRBV20-1	TRBJ1-5	13
CASSRGLAGGPTSTGELFF	TGTGCCAGCAGCAGGGGACTAGCGGGAGGGCCCACGAGTACCGGGGAGCTGTTTTTT	TRBD2	many	TRBV7-8	TRBJ2-2	19
CSVDYRSSYNEQFF	TGCAGCGTCGACTACAGGAGCTCCTACAATGAGCAGTTCTTC	NA	few	TRBV29-1	TRBJ2-1	14
CASSQDFGETDTQYF	TGCGCCAGCAGCCAAGATTTCGGCGAAACAGATACGCAGTATTTT	NA	NA	TRBV4-3	TRBJ2-3	15
CASSQSHRQDSASYEQYF	TGCGCCAGCAGTCAATCCCATAGACAGGACTCAGCGTCCTACGAGCAGTACTTC	NA	many	TRBV23-1	TRBJ2-7	18
CASSWGFEGITIRAFF	TGCGCCAGCAGCTGGGGATTTGAGGGAATTACCATTAGAGCTTTCTTT	NA	many	TRBV5-1	TRBJ1-1	16
CASSPGPPPNEQFF	TGTGCCAGCAGCCCCGGGCCCCCTCCCAATGAGCAGTTCTTC	NA	many	TRBV14	TRBJ2-1	14
CASSDSTGGINGYTF	TGTGCCAGCAGTGACTCGACAGGGGGCATAAACGGCTACACCTTC	TRBD1	few	TRBV2	TRBJ1-2	15
CAWIRGQARGYGYTF	TGTGCCTGGATTCGAGGACAGGCCAGAGGATATGGCTACACCTTC	TRBD1	few	TRBV30	TRBJ1-2	15
CSASGDPGNYGYTF	TGCAGTGCATCCGGGGATCCTGGAAACTATGGCTACACCTTC	NA	many	TRBV20-1	TRBJ1-2	14
CASSYQSALSEQYF	TGTGCCAGCAGTTACCAAAGTGCCTTGAGCGAGCAGTACTTC	NA	few	TRBV6-2/TRBV6-3	TRBJ2-7	14
CASSVEGNSNQPQHF	TGTGCCAGCAGCGTAGAGGGCAATAGCAATCAGCCCCAGCATTTT	NA	many	TRBV9	TRBJ1-5	15
CATGSGGIDPYNEQFF	TGTGCCACCGGTAGCGGGGGAATTGACCCTTACAATGAGCAGTTCTTC	TRBD2	few	TRBV15	TRBJ2-1	16
CASSPRLAGTYNEQFF	TGTGCCAGCAGCCCCCGACTAGCGGGAACCTACAATGAGCAGTTCTTC	TRBD2	many	TRBV4-2	TRBJ2-1	16
CAWENRGSAYEQYF	TGTGCCTGGGAAAACAGGGGATCGGCCTACGAGCAGTACTTC	TRBD1	NA	TRBV30	TRBJ2-7	14
CASSLGTSWETQYF	TGTGCCAGCAGCTTAGGAACCAGCTGGGAGACCCAGTACTTC	NA	few	TRBV7-9	TRBJ2-5	14
CATHKGGPLYQPQHF	TGTGCCACCCACAAGGGGGGTCCGCTTTATCAGCCCCAGCATTTT	NA	many	TRBV24-1	TRBJ1-5	15
CASSITQAPSYEQYF	TGTGCCAGTAGTATCACGCAGGCCCCTTCCTACGAGCAGTACTTC	NA	many	TRBV19	TRBJ2-7	15